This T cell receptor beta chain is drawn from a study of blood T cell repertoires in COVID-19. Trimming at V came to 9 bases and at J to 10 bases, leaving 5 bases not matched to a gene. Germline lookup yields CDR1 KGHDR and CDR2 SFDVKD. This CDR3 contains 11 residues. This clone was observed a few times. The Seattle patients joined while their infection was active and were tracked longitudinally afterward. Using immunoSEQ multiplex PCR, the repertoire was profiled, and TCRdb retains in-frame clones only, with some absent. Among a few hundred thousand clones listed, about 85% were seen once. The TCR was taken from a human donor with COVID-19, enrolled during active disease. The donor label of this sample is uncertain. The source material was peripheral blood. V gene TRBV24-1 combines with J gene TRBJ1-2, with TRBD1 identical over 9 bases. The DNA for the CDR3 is TGTGCCACCGCCGGGACAGGGTACTACACCTTC. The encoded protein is CATAGTGYYTF.